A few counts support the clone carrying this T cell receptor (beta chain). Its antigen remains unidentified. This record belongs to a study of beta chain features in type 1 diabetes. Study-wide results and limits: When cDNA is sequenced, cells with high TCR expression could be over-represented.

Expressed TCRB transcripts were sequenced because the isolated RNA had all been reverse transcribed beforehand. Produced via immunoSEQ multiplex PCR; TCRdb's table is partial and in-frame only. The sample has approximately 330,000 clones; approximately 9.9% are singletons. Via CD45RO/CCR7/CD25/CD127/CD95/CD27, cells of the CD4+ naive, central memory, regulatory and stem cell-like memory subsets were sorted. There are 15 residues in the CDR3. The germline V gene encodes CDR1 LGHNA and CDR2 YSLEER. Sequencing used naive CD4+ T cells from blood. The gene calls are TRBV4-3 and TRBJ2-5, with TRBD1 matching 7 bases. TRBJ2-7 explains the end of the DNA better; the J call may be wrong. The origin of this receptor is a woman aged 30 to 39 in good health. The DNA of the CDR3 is TGCGCCAGCAGCCAAGTGGCAGGGGGAATCTACGAGCAGTACTTC. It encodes CASSQVAGGIYEQYF.